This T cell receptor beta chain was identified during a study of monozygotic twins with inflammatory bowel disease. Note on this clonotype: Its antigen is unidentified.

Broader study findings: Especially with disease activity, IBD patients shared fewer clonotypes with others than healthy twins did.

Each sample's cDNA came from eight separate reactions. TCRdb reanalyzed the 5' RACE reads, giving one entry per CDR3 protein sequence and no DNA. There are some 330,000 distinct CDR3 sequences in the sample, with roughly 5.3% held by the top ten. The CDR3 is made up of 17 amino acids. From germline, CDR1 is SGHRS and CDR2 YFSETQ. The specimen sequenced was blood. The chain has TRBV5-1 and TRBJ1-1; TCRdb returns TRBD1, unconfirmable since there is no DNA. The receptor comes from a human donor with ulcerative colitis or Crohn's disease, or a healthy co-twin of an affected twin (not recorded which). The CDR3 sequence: CASSLEGRAASNTEAFF. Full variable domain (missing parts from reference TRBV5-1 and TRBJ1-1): KAGVTQTPRYLIKTRGQQVTLSCSPISGHRSVSWYQQTPGQGLQFLFEYFSETQRNKGNFPGRFSGRQFSNSRSEMNVSTLELGDSALYLCASSLEGRAASNTEAFFGQGTRLTVV.